One TCR beta chain is described in this entry. The data are from a study of blood T cell repertoires in COVID-19. Study information: PBMCs, B-cell-depleted T cells, or T cells provided the cDNA or gDNA that made up the material.

Data came from immunoSEQ multiplex PCR; TCRdb stores just in-frame clones and leaves some out. The sample carries about 360,000 clones, 70% to 90% recorded once. The TCR originated in a human donor in a cohort sampled during active COVID-19. The sequencing sample was made of peripheral blood.

CDR3 DNA: TGTGCCAGTACACCGGGACAGGGGGTATCCTACGAGCAGTACTTC. It yields the protein CASTPGQGVSYEQYF. The chain links TRBV19 to TRBJ2-7; 11 bases align to TRBD1. Germline assignment: CDR1 LNHDA and CDR2 SQIVND (reference sequence). Germline trimming cut 7 bases from V and 1 base from J; bases unmatched to any gene: 6. This CDR3 comprises 15 residues.